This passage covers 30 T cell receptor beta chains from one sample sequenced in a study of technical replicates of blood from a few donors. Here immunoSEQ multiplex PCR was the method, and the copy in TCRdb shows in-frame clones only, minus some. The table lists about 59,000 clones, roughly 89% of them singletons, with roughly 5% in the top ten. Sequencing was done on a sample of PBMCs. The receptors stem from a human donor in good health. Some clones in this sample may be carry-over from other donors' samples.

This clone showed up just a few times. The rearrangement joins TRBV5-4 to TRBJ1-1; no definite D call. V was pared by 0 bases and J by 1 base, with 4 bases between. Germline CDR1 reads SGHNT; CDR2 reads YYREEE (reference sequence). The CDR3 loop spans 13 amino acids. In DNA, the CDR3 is TGTGCCAGCAGCTTGGAGCAGAACACTGAAGCTTTCTTT. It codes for CASSLEQNTEAFF.

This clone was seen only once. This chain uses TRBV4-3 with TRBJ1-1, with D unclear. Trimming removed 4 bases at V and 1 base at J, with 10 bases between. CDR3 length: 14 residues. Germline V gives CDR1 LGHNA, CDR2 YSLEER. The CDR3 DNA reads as TGCGCCAGCAGCCCGGGGTTGTGGAACACTGAAGCTTTCTTT. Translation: CASSPGLWNTEAFF.

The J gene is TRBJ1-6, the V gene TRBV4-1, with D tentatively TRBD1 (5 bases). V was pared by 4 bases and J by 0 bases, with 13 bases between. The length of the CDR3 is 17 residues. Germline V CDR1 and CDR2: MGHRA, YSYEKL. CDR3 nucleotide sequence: TGCGCCAGCAGCCCATCGGGGGTAAGCTCCTATAATTCACCCCTCCACTTT. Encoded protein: CASSPSGVSSYNSPLHF.

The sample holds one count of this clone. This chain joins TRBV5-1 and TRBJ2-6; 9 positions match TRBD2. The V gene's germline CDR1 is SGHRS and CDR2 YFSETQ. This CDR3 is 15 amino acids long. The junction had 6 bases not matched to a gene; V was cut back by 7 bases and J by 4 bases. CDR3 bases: TGCGCCAGCGGACCTAGCGGGGTAGGGGCCAACGTCCTGACTTTC. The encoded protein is CASGPSGVGANVLTF.

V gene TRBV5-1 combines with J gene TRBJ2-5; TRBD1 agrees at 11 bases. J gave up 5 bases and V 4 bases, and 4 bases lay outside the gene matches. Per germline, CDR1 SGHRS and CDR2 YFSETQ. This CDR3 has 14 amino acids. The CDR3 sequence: CASSPGTGGETQYF. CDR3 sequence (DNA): TGCGCCAGCAGCCCCGGGACAGGGGGTGAGACCCAGTACTTC.

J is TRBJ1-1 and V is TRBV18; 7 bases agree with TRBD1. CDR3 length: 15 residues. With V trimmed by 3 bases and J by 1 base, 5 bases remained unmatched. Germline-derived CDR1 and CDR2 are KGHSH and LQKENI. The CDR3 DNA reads TGTGCCAGCTCACCGCCACAGGGGACGAACACTGAAGCTTTCTTT. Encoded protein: CASSPPQGTNTEAFF.

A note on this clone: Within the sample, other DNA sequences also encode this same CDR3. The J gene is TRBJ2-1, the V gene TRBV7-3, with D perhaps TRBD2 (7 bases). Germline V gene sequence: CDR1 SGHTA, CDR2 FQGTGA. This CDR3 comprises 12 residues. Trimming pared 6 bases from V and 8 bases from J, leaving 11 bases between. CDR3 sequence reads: CASSPGGDEQFF. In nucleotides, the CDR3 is TGTGCCAGCAGTCCGGGGGGCGATGAGCAGTTCTTC.

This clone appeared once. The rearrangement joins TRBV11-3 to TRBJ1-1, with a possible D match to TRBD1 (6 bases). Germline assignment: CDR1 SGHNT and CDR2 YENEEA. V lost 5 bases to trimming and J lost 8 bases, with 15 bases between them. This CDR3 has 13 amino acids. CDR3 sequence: CASSRTGQSEAFF. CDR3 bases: TGTGCCAGCAGCAGAACGGGACAAAGCGAAGCTTTCTTT.

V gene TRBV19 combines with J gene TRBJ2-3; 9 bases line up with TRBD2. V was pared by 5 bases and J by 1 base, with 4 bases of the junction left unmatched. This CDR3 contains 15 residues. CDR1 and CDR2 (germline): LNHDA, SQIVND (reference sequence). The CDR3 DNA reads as TGTGCCAGTAGTGGATGGACTAGCGGCACAGATACGCAGTATTTT. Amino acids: CASSGWTSGTDTQYF.

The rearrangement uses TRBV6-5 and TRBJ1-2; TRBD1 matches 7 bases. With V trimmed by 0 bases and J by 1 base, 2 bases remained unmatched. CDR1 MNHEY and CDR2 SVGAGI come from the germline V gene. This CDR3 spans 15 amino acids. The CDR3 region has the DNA TGTGCCAGCAGTTACTCGAGACAGGGTAACTATGGCTACACCTTC. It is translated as CASSYSRQGNYGYTF.

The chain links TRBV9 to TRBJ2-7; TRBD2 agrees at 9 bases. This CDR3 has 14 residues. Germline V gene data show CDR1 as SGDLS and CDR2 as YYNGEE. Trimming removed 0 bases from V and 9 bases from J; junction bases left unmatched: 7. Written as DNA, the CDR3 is TGTGCCAGCAGCGTAGAGGCGGGAGGGCCGCGGCAGTACTTC. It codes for CASSVEAGGPRQYF.

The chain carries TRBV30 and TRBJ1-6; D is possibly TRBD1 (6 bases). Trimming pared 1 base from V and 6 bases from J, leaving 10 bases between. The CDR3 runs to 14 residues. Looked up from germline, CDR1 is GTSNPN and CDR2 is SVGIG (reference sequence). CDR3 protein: CAWSGGGLNSPLHF. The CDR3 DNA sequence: TGTGCCTGGAGTGGGGGGGGCCTTAATTCACCCCTCCACTTT.

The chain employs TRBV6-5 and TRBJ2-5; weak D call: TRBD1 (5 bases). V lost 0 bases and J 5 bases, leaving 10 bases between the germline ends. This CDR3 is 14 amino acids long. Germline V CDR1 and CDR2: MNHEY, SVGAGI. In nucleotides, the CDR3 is TGTGCCAGCAGTTACTCAGGGGATGGGGAGACCCAGTACTTC. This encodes CASSYSGDGETQYF.

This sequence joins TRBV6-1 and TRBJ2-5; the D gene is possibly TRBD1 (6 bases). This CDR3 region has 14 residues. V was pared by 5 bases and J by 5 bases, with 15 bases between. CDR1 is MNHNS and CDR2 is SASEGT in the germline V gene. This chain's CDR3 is CASSTNREWETQYF. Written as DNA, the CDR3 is TGTGCCAGCAGTACCAACAGGGAATGGGAGACCCAGTACTTC.

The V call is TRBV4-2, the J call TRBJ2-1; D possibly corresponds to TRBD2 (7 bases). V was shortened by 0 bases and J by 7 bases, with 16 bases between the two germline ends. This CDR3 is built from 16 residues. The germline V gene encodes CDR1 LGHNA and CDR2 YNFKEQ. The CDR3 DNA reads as TGTGCCAGCAGCCAAGATGTGGGAGGGGGGTTGAATGAGCAGTTCTTC. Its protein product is CASSQDVGGGLNEQFF.

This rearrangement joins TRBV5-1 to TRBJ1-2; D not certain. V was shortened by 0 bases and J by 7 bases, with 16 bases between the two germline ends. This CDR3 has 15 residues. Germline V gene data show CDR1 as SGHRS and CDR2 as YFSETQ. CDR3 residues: CASSLGSLPVGGYTF. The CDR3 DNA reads TGCGCCAGCAGCTTGGGCAGTCTCCCCGTTGGTGGCTACACCTTC.

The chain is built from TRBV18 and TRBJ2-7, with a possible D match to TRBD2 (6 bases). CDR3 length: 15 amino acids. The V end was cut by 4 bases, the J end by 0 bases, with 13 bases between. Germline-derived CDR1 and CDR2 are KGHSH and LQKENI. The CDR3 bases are TGTGCCAGCTCACGGTCCGGGACTGCCTCCTACGAGCAGTACTTC. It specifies CASSRSGTASYEQYF.

For the CDR3, the DNA is TGTGCCAGCAGCTGGTTAGCGGGAGGAGAAAATGAGCAGTTCTTC. Encoded protein: CASSWLAGGENEQFF. The gene calls are TRBV7-3 and TRBJ2-1, with 10 nucleotides matching TRBD2. Trimming cost V 4 bases and J 7 bases; bases outside gene matches: 7. Germline assignment: CDR1 SGHTA and CDR2 FQGTGA. CDR3 length: 15 residues.

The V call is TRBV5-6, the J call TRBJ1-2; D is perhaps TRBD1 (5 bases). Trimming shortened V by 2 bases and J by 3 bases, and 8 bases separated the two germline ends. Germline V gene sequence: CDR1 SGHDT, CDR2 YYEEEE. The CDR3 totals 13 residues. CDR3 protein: CASSFDRDYGYTF. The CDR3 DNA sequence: TGTGCCAGCAGCTTTGACAGAGACTATGGCTACACCTTC.

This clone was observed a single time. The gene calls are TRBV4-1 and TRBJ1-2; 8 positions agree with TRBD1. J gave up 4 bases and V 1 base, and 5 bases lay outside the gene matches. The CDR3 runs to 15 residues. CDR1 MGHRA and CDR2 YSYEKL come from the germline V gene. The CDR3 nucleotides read TGCGCCAGCAGCCAAGGGACAGGGAGCACCTATGGCTACACCTTC. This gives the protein CASSQGTGSTYGYTF.

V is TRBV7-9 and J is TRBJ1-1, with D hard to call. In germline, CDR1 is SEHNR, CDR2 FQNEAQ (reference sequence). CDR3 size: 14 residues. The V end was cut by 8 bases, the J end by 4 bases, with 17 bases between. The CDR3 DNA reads TGTGCCAGCTCTGCGAGGATAGAGGGCACTGAAGCTTTCTTT. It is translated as CASSARIEGTEAFF.

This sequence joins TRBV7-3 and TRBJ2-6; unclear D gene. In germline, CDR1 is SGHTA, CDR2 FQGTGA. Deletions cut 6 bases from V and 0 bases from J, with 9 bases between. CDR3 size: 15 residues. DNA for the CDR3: TGTGCCAGCAGTTTAGGCAGCTCTGGGGCCAACGTCCTGACTTTC. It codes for CASSLGSSGANVLTF.

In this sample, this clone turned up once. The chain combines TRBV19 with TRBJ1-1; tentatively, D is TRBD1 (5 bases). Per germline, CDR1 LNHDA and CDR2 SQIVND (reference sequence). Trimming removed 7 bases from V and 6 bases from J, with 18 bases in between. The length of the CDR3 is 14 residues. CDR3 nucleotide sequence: TGTGCCAGTACCCCAGGGAGGGGTTTCGCTGAAGCTTTCTTT. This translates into CASTPGRGFAEAFF.

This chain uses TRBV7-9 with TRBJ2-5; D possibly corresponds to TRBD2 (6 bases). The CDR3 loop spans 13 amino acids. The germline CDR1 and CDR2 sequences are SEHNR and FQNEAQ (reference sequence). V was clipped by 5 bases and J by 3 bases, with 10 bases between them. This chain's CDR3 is CASSRGVKETQYF. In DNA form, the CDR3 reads TGTGCCAGCAGCCGCGGGGTTAAAGAGACCCAGTACTTC.

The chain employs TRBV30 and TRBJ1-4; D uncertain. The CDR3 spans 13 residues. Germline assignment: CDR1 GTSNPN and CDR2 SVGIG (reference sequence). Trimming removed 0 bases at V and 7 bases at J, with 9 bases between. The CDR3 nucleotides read TGTGCCTGGAGTGTACTACACGGTGAAAAACTGTTTTTT. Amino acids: CAWSVLHGEKLFF.

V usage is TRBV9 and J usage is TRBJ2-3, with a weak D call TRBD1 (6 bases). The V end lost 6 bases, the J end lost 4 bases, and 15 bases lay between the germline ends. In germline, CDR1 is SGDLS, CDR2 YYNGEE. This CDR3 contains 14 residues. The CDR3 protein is CASKEDRWADTQYF. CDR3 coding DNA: TGTGCCAGCAAAGAAGACAGGTGGGCAGATACGCAGTATTTT.

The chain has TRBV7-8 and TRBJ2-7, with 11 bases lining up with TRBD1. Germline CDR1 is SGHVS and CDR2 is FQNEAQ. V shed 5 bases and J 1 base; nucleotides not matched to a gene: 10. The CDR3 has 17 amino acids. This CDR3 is CASSPPERDRGSYEQYF. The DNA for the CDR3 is TGTGCCAGCAGCCCCCCCGAGAGGGACAGGGGGTCCTACGAGCAGTACTTC.

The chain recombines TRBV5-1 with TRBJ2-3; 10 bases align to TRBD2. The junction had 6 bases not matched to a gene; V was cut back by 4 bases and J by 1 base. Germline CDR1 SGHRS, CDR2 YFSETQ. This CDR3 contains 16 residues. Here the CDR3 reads CASSQGLAGGTDTQYF. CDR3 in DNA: TGCGCCAGCAGCCAGGGGCTAGCGGGGGGCACAGATACGCAGTATTTT. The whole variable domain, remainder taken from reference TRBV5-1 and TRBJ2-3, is KAGVTQTPRYLIKTRGQQVTLSCSPISGHRSVSWYQQTPGQGLQFLFEYFSETQRNKGNFPGRFSGRQFSNSRSEMNVSTLELGDSALYLCASSQGLAGGTDTQYFGPGTRLTVL.

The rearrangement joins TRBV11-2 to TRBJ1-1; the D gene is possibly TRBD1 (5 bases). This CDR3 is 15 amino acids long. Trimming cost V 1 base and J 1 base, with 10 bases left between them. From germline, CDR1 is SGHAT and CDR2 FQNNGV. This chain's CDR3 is CASSLAQGPNTEAFF. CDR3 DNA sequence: TGTGCCAGCAGCTTAGCCCAGGGCCCGAACACTGAAGCTTTCTTT. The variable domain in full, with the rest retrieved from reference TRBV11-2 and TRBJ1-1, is EAGVAQSPRYKIIEKRQSVAFWCNPISGHATLYWYQQILGQGPKLLIQFQNNGVVDDSQLPKDRFSAERLKGVDSTLKIQPAKLEDSAVYLCASSLAQGPNTEAFFGQGTRLTVV.

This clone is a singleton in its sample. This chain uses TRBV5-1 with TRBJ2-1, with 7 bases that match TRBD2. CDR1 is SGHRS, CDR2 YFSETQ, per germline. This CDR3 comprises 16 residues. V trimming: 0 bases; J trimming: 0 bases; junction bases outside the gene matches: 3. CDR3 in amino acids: CASSLGGGGSYNEQFF. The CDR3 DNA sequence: TGCGCCAGCAGCTTGGGTGGCGGGGGCTCCTACAATGAGCAGTTCTTC.